This entry describes one TCR beta chain. What it binds is not known. This entry is derived from a study of early stage breast cancer tumors. The overall study: Most invasive tumors, about 75% of the 16, were ER+/PR+/HER2-. The ER+/PR+/HER2- tumors included 7 to 9 ductal and a few lobular carcinomas.

Each sample had two DNA replicates, about 0.5 ug blood or approximately 1.5 ug tissue. Sequencing was performed with immunoSEQ multiplex PCR; in TCRdb, only in-frame clones are kept and a portion is missing. Here the sample spans 65,000 to 75,000 clones, 65% to 85% being singletons. Germline CDR1 reads SQVTM; CDR2 reads ANQGSEA. The CDR3 sequence is 11 residues long. The ends were cut back, 5 bases at V and 7 bases at J, with 12 bases in the middle. Study-level findings and limits: Chain pairing and CD4, CD8 or FOXP3 expression were not captured.

This chain links TRBV29-1 with TRBJ2-7; D might be TRBD1 (5 bases). Sequenced input: blood. The sequence derives from a person aged 35-55 years with breast cancer. CDR3 DNA: TGCAGCGTTCAAGGGGCTGAGGAGCAGTACTTC. Amino acid sequence: CSVQGAEEQYF.